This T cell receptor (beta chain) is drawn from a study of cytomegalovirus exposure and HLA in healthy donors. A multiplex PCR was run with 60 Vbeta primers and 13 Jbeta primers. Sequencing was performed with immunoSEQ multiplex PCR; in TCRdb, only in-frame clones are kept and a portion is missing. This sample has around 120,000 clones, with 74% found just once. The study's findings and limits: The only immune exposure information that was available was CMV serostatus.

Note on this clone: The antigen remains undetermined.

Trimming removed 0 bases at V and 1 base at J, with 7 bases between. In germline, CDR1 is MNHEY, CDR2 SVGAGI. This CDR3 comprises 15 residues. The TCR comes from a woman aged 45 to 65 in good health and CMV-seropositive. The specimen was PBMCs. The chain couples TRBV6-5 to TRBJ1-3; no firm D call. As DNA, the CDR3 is TGTGCCAGCAGTTACTCGACTGGGTCTGGAAACACCATATATTTT. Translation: CASSYSTGSGNTIYF.